The entry that follows covers one TCR beta chain sequence. Ten or more counts support this clonotype. What antigen it recognizes has not been identified. No clone much larger than this one lies a single base away; base qualities are absent. The data originate from a study of naive and memory T cell subsets (dated by TCRdb to the late 2010s). Some background on the complete study: An open-source, UMI-based TCR alpha and beta sequencing pipeline was applied to sorted naive and memory peripheral blood T cell subsets. Complete agreement was observed between the functional CMV T cell responses and the IgG serology results. RNA was DNase-treated and reverse transcribed with TCR constant-region primers, mostly using SuperScript III.

From the second PCR step on, the TCR alpha and beta chain libraries were amplified in separate reactions. Donor CMV status was determined by IFNgamma production from CD4+ T cells after overnight stimulation of fresh PBMCs with CMV viral lysate. CD4 T cells were positively selected using Miltenyi beads, after which CD8 T cells were positively selected from the CD4-negative fraction. Cells were stained for CD3, CD4, CD8, CD45RA, CD27 and a live/dead dye and were sorted on a BD Aria II into four subsets based on CD45RA and CD27. Blood was obtained from a few healthy volunteers, and the blood from each volunteer was fractionated into CD4 and CD8 T cells and subsequently into four differentiation subsets. About 110 ml of peripheral blood was collected from each donor, and PBMC were isolated by Ficoll-Paque PLUS density-gradient centrifugation. Sorted cells were lysed in RLT buffer, and RNA was extracted with a Qiagen RNeasy kit and stored at -80°C.

Counted from cysteine to phenylalanine, this CDR3 has 13 amino acids. Just CDR3 DNA is preserved here, 39 bases in frame from base 1. V loses 2 bases, J loses 0 bases, and the germline ends lie 8 bases apart. The CDR1 and CDR2 encoded by the germline V gene (reference sequence) are DFQATT and SNEGSKA. The library was made by UMI-ligation and nested PCR. The beta constant-region primer consisted of an equimolar mixture of two oligonucleotides that together covered TRBC1 and TRBC2. The ligated cDNA went through four rounds of PCR with nested alpha and beta constant-region primers together with the SP2 primer. A single-stranded oligonucleotide carrying the SP2 primer and a 12-nucleotide UMI was ligated to the 3' end of the cDNA by T4 RNA ligase 1. The ligation reaction was kept at 16 degrees C for roughly 18-24 hours. PCR2 was typically performed as a SYBR Green qPCR and was stopped at a predetermined threshold so that over-amplification was prevented. Every purification after the first one was done using Agencourt AMPure XP magnetic beads. Libraries were quantified by Qubit and checked on a TapeStation, with a main peak expected near 650 bp. Sequencing of the pooled libraries was done on an Illumina MiSeq using v2 2x251 paired-end kits, which typically yielded roughly 0.95-2.2 million reads per sample. Libraries were pooled at about 3.7 nM per sample, and roughly 4.5-7.5% PhiX was added to improve cluster recognition. On the study's bioinformatics: FASTQ reads processed by Demultiplexor were assigned V and J genes by Decombinator through tag matching that tolerated a single base-pair mismatch. Collapsinator relied on UMIs to fix sequencing errors as well as frequency errors caused by PCR heterogeneity. TCRs were translated and CDR3s were extracted from the conserved cysteine to the FGXG phenylalanine by CDR3Translator, with non-productive sequences being flagged. Gini, Shannon entropy and inverse Simpson indices were calculated on repertoires that had been subsampled to equal numbers of UMI-defined TCRs. Within the linear range, a power law was fitted to clonotype abundance distributions using maximum likelihood. Similar UMI counts, unique TCR numbers and clonal distributions were obtained with the pipeline and with MIGEC on one naive CD8 sample. One analysis removed from the naive repertoire any naive TCRs that were also present in any memory subset from the same donor. A set of some 7,000 CMV-associated CDR3 sequences, compiled from VDJdb and a published dataset, was used to search the repertoires. The public reads were quality trimmed at Q25 with fastp and then assembled into clones with MiXCR by TCRdb, keeping productive beta chains. Each entry is one CDR3 protein sequence, shown with its most common DNA and genes. The V and J calls and clone size come from TCRdb's table, not from the authors' own analysis. The sample has about 160,000 distinct CDR3 sequences on record, 22% of them singletons. Roughly 0.1% of the sample goes to the ten largest clones.

What the study reported, not specific to this receptor: TCR abundance followed a power law whose exponent differed between naive and memory subsets but was consistent across the three individuals. Clonotypes were defined as single alpha or beta chain sequences, not paired alpha/beta receptors. Naive repertoires, especially CD8, contained a few larger clonotypes, possibly memory cells re-expressing CD45RA. The repertoire findings for the naive and memory subsets could not be validated, as no ground truth was available. RNA-based TCR counts may be influenced by expression changes linked to T cell activation and differentiation. After error correction, only a single occurrence was seen for over 85% of naive TCR sequences, so much steeper abundance distributions were produced than in memory subsets. In both CD4 and CD8 cells, the Gini index increased while Shannon and inverse Simpson diversity decreased from naive through CM, EM and EMRA.

This receptor was taken from a human donor in good health. Recombination linked TRBV20-1 to TRBJ2-7; the D gene is unclear. Specimen: naive CD4+ T cells from blood. Explained via the paper, the cell subset or site label denotes: naive T cells, CD45RA high CD27+. The CDR3 region has the sequence CSARSLISYEQYF. The nucleotide sequence is TGCAGTGCTAGATCCCTAATCTCCTACGAGCAGTACTTC.